These T cell receptor beta chains were read from a single sample in a study of blood T cells in healthy people across ages. Each CDR3 protein is one row after TCRdb ran MiXCR on the 5' RACE reads. The repertoire holds about 1,000,000 distinct CDR3 sequences, with more than 40% as singletons. Material: blood. The origin of the receptors is a woman aged 60 to 75 in good health. The CDR3 runs from the conserved cysteine through the conserved F or W. Each record gives: CDR3 protein, D gene, V gene, J gene. D genes are given only for firm matches.

CASSNWGRSRNQPQHF	-	TRBV7-9	TRBJ1-5
CSARGRLRHEQFF	-	TRBV20-1	TRBJ2-1
CASSFAGRVQPQHF	-	TRBV5-5	TRBJ1-5
CASSPRPGGYEQYF	TRBD1	TRBV18	TRBJ2-7
CASSLDKLEGSPPTNEKLFF	-	TRBV11-3	TRBJ1-4
CASSLAGPGLATDTQYF	TRBD2	TRBV7-2	TRBJ2-3
CASSPSGRAGDIQYF	TRBD2	TRBV18	TRBJ2-4
CASSLAGGLGKYEQYF	-	TRBV7-9	-
CATQVDTQYF	-	TRBV2	TRBJ2-3
CAISPGTGPLPTRFYGYTF	TRBD1	TRBV7-9	TRBJ1-2
CSTRGRDGDSGANVLTF	-	TRBV20-1	TRBJ2-6
CASSWDTGYEQYF	-	TRBV5-1	-
CASSSAGQGAAETQYF	TRBD1	TRBV5-1	TRBJ2-5
CAIESGSSYNEQFF	TRBD2	TRBV10-3	TRBJ2-1
CASSYRDRNTEAFF	TRBD1	TRBV5-1	TRBJ1-1
CSATPDANEQFF	-	TRBV20-1	TRBJ2-1
CATSRVGGINTGELFF	-	TRBV15	TRBJ2-2